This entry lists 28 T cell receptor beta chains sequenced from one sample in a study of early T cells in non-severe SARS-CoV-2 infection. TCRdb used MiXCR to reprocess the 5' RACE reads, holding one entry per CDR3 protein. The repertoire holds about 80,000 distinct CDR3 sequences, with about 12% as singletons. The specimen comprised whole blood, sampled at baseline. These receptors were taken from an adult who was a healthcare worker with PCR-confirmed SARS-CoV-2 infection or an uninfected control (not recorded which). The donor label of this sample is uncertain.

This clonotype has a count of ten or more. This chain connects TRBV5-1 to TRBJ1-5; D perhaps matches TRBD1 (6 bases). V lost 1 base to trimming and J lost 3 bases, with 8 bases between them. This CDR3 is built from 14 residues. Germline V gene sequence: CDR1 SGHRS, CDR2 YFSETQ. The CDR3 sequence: CASSLQGTNQPQHF. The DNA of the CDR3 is TGCGCCAGCAGCTTGCAGGGGACCAATCAGCCCCAGCATTTT.

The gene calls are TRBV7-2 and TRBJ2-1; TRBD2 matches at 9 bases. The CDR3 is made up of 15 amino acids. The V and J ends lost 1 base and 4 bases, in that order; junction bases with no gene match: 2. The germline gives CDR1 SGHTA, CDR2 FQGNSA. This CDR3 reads CASSLGTSAYNEQFF. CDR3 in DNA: TGTGCCAGCAGCTTAGGGACTAGCGCATACAATGAGCAGTTCTTC.

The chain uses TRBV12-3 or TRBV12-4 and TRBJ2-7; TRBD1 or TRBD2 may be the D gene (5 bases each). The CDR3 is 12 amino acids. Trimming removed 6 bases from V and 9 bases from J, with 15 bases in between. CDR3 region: CASSPLRGRQYF. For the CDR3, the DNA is TGTGCCAGCAGCCCCCTGAGGGGCAGGCAGTACTTC.

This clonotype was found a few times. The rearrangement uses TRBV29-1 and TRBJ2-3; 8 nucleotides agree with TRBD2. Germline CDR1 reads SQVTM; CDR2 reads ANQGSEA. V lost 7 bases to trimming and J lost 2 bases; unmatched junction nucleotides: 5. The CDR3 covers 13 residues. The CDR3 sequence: CSGTAGATDTQYF. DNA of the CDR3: TGCAGCGGGACAGCGGGAGCCACAGATACGCAGTATTTT.

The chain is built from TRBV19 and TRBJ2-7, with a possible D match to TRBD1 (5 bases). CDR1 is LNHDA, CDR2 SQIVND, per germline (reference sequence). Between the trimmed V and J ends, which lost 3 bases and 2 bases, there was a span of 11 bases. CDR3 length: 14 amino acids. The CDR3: CASSIVAGPYEQYF. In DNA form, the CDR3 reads TGTGCCAGTAGTATCGTTGCAGGGCCCTACGAGCAGTACTTC.

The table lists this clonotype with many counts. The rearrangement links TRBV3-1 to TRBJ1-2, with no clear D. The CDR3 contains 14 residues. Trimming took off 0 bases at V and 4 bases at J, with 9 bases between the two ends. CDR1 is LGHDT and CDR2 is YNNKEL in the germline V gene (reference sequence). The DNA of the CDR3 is TGTGCCAGCAGCCAAGATCACGGGATCTATGGCTACACCTTC. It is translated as CASSQDHGIYGYTF.

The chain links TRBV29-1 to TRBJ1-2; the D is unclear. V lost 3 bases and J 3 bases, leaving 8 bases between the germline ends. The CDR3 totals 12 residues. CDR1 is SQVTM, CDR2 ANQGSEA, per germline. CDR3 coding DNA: TGCAGCGTTGAGTGGGCGGACTATGGCTACACCTTC. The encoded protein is CSVEWADYGYTF.

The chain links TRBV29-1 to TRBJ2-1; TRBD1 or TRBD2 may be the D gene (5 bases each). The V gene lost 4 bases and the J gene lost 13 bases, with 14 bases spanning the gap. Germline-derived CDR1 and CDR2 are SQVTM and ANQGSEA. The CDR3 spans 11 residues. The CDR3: CSVGDRTEQFF. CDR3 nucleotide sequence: TGCAGCGTTGGGGACCGGACTGAACAGTTCTTC.

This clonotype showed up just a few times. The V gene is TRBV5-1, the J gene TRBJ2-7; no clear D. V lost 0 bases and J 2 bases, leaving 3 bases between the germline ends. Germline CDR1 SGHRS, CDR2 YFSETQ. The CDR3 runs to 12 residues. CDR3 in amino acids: CASSLDAYEQYF. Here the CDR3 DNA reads TGCGCCAGCAGCTTGGATGCCTACGAGCAGTACTTC.

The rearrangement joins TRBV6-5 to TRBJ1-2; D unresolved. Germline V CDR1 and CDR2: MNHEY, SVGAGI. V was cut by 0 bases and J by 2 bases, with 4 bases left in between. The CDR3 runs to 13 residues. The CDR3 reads CASSYSLNYGYTF. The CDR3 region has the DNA TGTGCCAGCAGTTACTCGCTCAACTATGGCTACACCTTC.

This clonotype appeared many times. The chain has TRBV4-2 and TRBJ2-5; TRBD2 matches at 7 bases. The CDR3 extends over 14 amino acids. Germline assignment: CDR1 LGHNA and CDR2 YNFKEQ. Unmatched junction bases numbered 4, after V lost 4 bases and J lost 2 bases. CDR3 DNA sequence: TGTGCCAGCAGCCGCGGAGCGGGACAAGAGACCCAGTACTTC. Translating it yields CASSRGAGQETQYF.

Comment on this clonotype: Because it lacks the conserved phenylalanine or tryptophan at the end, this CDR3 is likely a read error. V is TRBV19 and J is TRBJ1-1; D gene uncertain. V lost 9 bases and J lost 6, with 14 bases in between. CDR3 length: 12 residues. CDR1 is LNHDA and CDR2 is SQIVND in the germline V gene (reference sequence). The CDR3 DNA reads TGTGCCAGCCTAGGTGTGTACTCTGAAGCTTTCCTT. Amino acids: CASLGVYSEAFL.

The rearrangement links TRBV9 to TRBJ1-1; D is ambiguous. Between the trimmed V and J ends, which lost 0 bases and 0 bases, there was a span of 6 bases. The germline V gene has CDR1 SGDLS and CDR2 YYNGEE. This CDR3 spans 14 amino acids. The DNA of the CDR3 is TGTGCCAGCAGCGTAGGGCAGATGAACACTGAAGCTTTCTTT. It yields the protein CASSVGQMNTEAFF.

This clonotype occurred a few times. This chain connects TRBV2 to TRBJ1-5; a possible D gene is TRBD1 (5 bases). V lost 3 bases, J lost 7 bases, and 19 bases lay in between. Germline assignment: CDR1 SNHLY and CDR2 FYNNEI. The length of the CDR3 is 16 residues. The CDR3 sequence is CASSDTGGGTWQPQHF. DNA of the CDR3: TGTGCCAGCAGTGATACTGGGGGTGGGACCTGGCAGCCCCAGCATTTT.

The CDR3 loop is CASSFQTAATDTQYF. DNA for the CDR3: TGTGCCAGCAGCTTTCAAACGGCAGCCACAGATACGCAGTATTTT. The V gene is TRBV7-2, the J gene TRBJ2-3; D ambiguous. Per the germline V gene, CDR1 is SGHTA and CDR2 is FQGNSA. Between the trimmed V and J ends, which lost 3 bases and 2 bases, there was a span of 12 bases. The CDR3 loop spans 15 amino acids.

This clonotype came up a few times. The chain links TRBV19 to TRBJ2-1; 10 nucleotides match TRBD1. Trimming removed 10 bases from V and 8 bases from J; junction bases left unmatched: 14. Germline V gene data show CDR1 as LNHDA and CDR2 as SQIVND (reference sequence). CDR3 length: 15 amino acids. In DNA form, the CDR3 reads TGTGCCACTCAAAACGGGGACAGGGGACCCCATGAGCAGTTCTTC. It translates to CATQNGDRGPHEQFF.

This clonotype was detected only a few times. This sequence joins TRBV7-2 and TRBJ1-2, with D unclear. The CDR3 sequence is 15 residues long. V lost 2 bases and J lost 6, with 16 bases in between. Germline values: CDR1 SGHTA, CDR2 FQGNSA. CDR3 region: CASSLPFQVKDGYTF. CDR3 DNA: TGTGCCAGCAGCTTACCATTTCAAGTGAAAGATGGCTACACCTTC.

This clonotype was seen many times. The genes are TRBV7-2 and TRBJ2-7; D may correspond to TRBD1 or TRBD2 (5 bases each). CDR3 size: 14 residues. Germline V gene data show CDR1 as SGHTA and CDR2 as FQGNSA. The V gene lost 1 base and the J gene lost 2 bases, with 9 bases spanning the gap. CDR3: CASSLGWGTYEQYF. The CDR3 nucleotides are TGTGCCAGCAGCTTAGGGTGGGGGACCTACGAGCAGTACTTC.

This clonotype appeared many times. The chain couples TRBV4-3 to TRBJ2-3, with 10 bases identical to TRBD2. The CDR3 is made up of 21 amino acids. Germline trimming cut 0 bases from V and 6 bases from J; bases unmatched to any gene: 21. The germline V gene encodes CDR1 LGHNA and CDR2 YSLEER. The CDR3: CASSQDTGPAQSGGDGDTQYF. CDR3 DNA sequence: TGCGCCAGCAGCCAAGACACCGGCCCGGCCCAGAGCGGGGGGGATGGCGATACGCAGTATTTT.

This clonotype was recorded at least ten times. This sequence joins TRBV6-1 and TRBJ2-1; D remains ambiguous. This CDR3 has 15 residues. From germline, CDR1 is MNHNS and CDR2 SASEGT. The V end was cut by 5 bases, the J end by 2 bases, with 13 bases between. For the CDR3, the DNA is TGTGCCAGCAGTCCGAACCCAACTGCCTACAATGAGCAGTTCTTC. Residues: CASSPNPTAYNEQFF.

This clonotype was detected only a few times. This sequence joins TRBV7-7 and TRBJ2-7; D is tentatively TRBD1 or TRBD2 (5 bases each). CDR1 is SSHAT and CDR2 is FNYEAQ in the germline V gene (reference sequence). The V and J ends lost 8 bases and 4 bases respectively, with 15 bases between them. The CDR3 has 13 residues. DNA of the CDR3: TGTGCCAGCCTCGGGACGGTCTTGTACGAGCAGTACTTC. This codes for CASLGTVLYEQYF.

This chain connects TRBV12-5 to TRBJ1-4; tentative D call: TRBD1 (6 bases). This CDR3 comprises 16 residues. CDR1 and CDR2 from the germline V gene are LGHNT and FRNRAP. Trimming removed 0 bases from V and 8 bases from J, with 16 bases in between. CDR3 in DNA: TGTGCTAGTGGTTTGGTACTTGGGGGCGCTCCGGAAAAACTGTTTTTT. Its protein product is CASGLVLGGAPEKLFF. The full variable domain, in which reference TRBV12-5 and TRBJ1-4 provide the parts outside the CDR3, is DARVTQTPRHKVTEMGQEVTMRCQPILGHNTVFWYRQTMMQGLELLAYFRNRAPLDDSGMPKDRFSAEMPDATLATLKIQPSEPRDSAVYFCASGLVLGGAPEKLFFGSGTQLSVL.

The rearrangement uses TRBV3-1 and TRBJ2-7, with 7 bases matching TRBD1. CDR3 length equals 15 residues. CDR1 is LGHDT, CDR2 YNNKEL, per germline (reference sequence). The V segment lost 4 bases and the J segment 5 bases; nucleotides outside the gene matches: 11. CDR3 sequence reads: CASSLRVAGGDEQYF. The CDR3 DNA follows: TGTGCCAGCAGCCTTAGAGTTGCAGGGGGAGACGAGCAGTACTTC.

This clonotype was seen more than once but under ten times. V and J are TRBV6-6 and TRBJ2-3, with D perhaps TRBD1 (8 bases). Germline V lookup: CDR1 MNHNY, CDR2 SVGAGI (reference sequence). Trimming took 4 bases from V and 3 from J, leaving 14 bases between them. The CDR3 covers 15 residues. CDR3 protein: CASSSQQGGTDTQYF. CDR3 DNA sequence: TGTGCCAGCAGTTCCCAACAGGGGGGGACAGATACGCAGTATTTT.

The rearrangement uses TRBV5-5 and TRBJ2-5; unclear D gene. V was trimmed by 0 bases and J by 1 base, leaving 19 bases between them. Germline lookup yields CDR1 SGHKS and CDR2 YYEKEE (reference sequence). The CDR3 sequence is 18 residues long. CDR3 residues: CASSLVYGRSPTQETQYF. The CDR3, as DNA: TGTGCCAGCAGCTTGGTTTACGGTCGTTCCCCGACCCAAGAGACCCAGTACTTC.

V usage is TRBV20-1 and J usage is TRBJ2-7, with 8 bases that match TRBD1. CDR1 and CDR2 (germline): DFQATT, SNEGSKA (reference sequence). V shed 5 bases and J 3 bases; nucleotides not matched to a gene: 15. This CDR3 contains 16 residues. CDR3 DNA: TGCAGTGCTCGATCCGCTAAGACAGGGGTCTTCTACGAGCAGTACTTC. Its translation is CSARSAKTGVFYEQYF.

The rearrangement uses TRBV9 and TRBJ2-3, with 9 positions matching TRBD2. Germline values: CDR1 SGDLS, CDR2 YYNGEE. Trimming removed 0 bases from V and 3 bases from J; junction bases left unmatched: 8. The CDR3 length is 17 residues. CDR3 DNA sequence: TGTGCCAGCAGCGTAGCTTTTGGCGGGGGGGCAACAGATACGCAGTATTTT. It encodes CASSVAFGGGATDTQYF.

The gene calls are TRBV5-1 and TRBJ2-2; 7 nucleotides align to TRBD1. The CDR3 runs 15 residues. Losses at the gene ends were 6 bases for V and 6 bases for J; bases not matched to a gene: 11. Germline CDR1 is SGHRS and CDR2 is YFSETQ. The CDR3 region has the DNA TGCGCCAGCATCCTAGGGGGCGCCAAGGCCGGGGAGCTGTTTTTT. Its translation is CASILGGAKAGELFF. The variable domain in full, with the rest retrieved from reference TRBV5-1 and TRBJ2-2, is KAGVTQTPRYLIKTRGQQVTLSCSPISGHRSVSWYQQTPGQGLQFLFEYFSETQRNKGNFPGRFSGRQFSNSRSEMNVSTLELGDSALYLCASILGGAKAGELFFGEGSRLTVL.